What follows describes a single T cell receptor (beta chain). The genes and germline here are from mouse. The read halts 4 residues ahead of the CDR3 end, with the missing end drawn from the germline J gene. These data are taken from a study of CD8+ T cells in alopecia areata. Combined cutaneous lymph node cells underwent sorting by CD4, CD8alpha, NKG2D, NKG2ACE and additional markers. The CDR3 has 15 residues. Germline CDR1 reads LGHNA; CDR2 reads YNLKQL (reference sequence). Trimming cost V 4 bases and J 2 bases; bases outside gene matches: 4. After isolation, RNA underwent reverse transcription to generate cDNA as the sequencing template. Profiling relied on immunoSEQ multiplex PCR, and the TCRdb table lists in-frame clones only, not all of them. The sample contains 200,000 to 300,000 clones, none of them singletons.

The receptor comes from a C3H/HeJ mouse with alopecia areata. Mouse strain MHC haplotype: H2-k. The sample comprised CD4+ T cells sorted from a lymph node. The V gene is TRBV5, the J gene TRBJ2-3, with 9 bases aligning to TRBD2. CDR3 residues: CASSLGGRTAETLYF. The covered CDR3 bases are TGTGCCAGCAGCCTGGGGGGGCGCACTGCAGAA.